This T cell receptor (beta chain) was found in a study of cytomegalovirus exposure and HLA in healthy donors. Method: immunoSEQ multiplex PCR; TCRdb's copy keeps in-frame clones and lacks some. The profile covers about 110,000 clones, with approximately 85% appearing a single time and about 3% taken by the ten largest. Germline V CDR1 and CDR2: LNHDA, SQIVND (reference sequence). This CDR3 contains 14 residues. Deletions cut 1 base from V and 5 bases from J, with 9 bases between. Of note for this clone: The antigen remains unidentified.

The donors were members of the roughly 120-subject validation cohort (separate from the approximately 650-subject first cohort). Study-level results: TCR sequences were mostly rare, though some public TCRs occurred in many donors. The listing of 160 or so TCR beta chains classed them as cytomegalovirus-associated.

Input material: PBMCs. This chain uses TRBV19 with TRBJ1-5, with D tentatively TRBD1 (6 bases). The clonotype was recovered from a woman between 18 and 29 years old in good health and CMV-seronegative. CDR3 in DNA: TGTGCCAGTAGTATAGGGCAGGGGTATCAGCCCCAGCATTTT. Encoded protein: CASSIGQGYQPQHF.